These T cell receptor beta chains were read from a single sample in a study of tumor-infiltrating lymphocytes in primary liver carcinoma. TCRdb re-called the multiplex PCR reads through MiXCR, storing one row per CDR3 protein. This sample has roughly 48,000 distinct CDR3 sequences, with about 70% found just once. The sample consisted of liver tumor tissue from sampling region 3. The receptor source for this set is a middle-aged man with primary liver carcinoma and hepatitis B virus infection. CDR3s include the opening cysteine and the closing phenylalanine or tryptophan. Fields, in order: V gene, CDR3 length, J gene, clone size, D gene, CDR3 protein, CDR3 DNA. D genes are given only for firm matches. Clone sizes are given selectively: once, few, many, or a class where the clone is expanded.

>TRBV11-2|17|TRBJ2-5|-|-
CASSLVSGSSRQESQYF
TGTGCCAGCAGCTTAGTCAGTGGGAGCAGTCGGCAGGAGTCCCAGTACTTC
>TRBV11-2|18|TRBJ2-1|once|-
CASNFDPRRTGSYNEQFF
TGTGCCAGCAACTTTGATCCTAGGAGGACCGGGAGTTACAATGAGCAGTTCTTT
>TRBV27|16|TRBJ2-7|-|-
CASSKIPGAARDEQYF
TGTGCCAGCAGTAAAATTCCAGGGGCGGCAAGGGACGAGCAGTACTTC
>TRBV21-1|15|TRBJ1-2|-|-
CASIKVHGFEGGYTF
TGTGCCAGCATCAAAGTCCACGGCTTTGAGGGAGGCTATACCTTC
>TRBV4-1|14|TRBJ1-5|-|TRBD1
CASSLDREAQPQHF
TGCGCCAGCAGCCTGGACAGGGAAGCTCAGCCCCAGCATTTT
>TRBV6-1|13|TRBJ2-4|-|-
CVSLGPPENIQCF
TGTGTCAGCCTCGGCCCCCCGGAAAACATTCAGTGCTTC
>TRBV7-8|16|TRBJ2-5|-|TRBD1
CDSSPRSAGGQETQYF
TGTGACAGCAGCCCCCGGAGTGCAGGGGGTCAAGAGACCCAGTACTTC
>TRBV11-2|14|TRBJ1-2|-|TRBD1
CVSSPVDRDHGYTF
TGTGTCAGCAGCCCAGTCGACAGGGACCATGGCTACACCTTC
>TRBV10-3|19|TRBJ2-7|-|TRBD1
CDISEFPLQTGTGNYKQYF
TGTGACATCAGTGAGTTCCCCCTCCAGACCGGGACAGGGAACTACAAGCAGTACTTC
>TRBV11-2|17|TRBJ2-2|-|TRBD2
CTSSLLSGGPGTGELFF
TGTACCAGCAGCTTACTATCGGGAGGGCCTGGCACGGGGGAGCTGTTTTTT
>TRBV28|16|TRBJ2-7|-|-
CASSQTGTWSSYEQYF
TGTGCCAGCAGCCAAACTGGGACGTGGAGCTCCTACGAGCAGTACTTC
>TRBV4-1|14|TRBJ2-7|-|TRBD1
CGSSLGDSPYEQYF
TGCGGCAGCAGCCTAGGGGACAGCCCCTACGAGCAGTACTTC
>TRBV11-2|18|TRBJ2-6|-|-
CASSLGPGHSTGTNVLTF
TGTGCCAGTAGCTTAGGGCCAGGGCACAGCACTGGGACCAACGTCCTGACTTTC
>TRBV4-1|15|TRBJ2-1|-|-
CASSEGKPPYNEQFF
TGCGCCAGCAGCGAAGGGAAACCCCCCTACAATGAGCAGTTCTTC
>TRBV5-5|15|TRBJ2-1|many|-
CASSLGQGFGNEQFF
TGTGCCAGCAGCTTGGGGCAGGGGTTTGGTAATGAGCAGTTCTTC
>TRBV29-1|14|TRBJ2-1|-|-
CSVIRLESYNEQFF
TGCAGCGTCATTCGACTAGAATCCTACAATGAGCAGTTCTTC
>TRBV11-1|17|TRBJ2-1|-|TRBD2
CASSLGLTGEVDKEQFF
TGTGCTAGCAGCCTGGGACTAACGGGAGAAGTTGACAAAGAGCAGTTCTTC
>TRBV4-1|16|TRBJ1-2|-|-
CASSHELGRPSGGYTF
TGCGCCAGCAGCCATGAACTAGGACGTCCATCAGGAGGCTACACCTTC
>TRBV29-1|11|TRBJ2-1|once|-
CIVASYNEQSF
TGCATCGTTGCCTCCTACAATGAGCAGTCCTTC
>TRBV11-1|14|TRBJ1-2|-|-
CTGNLAAGAYGYTF
TGTACCGGCAACTTAGCTGCGGGGGCCTATGGCTACACCTTC
>TRBV6-5|12|TRBJ2-7|-|-
CANSAGLDRLYF
TGTGCCAACAGTGCTGGACTGGACAGATTATACTTC
>TRBV29-1|11|TRBJ2-1|-|-
CSPRLDDEQFF
TGCAGCCCACGGCTAGACGATGAGCAGTTCTTC
>TRBV28|15|TRBJ2-1|many|TRBD1
CASRPGTGGYNEQFF
TGTGCCAGCAGGCCCGGGACAGGGGGATACAATGAGCAGTTCTTC
>TRBV7-3|13|TRBJ2-1|-|-
CASSPGGLDEQFF
TGTGCCAGCAGCCCCGGGGGCTTAGATGAGCAGTTCTTC
>TRBV11-2|16|TRBJ2-2|-|-
CASSLVALAGTGELIF
TGTGCCAGCAGCTTAGTGGCGCTGGCGGGAACTGGGGAGCTGATTTTT
>TRBV6-5|16|TRBJ2-7|-|-
CVSSKNGGHASYEQYF
TGTGTCAGCAGTAAGAATGGGGGGCATGCTTCCTACGAGCAGTACTTC
>TRBV11-2|14|TRBJ2-1|-|-
CVCSRGSGDRGQFF
TGTGTCTGCAGCCGAGGGTCCGGGGATAGGGGGCAGTTCTTC
>TRBV10-2|12|TRBJ2-5|-|-
CASSDSQEAQYF
TGCGCCAGCAGTGACAGCCAAGAGGCCCAATACTTC
>TRBV12-3/TRBV12-4|15|TRBJ1-2|-|-
CANSSRGDTGPGYTF
TGTGCCAACAGTTCCCGGGGGGACACGGGGCCTGGCTACACCTTC
>TRBV6-1|13|TRBJ2-7|-|TRBD2
CASRGTSGYEQYF
TGTGCCAGCAGAGGGACTAGCGGCTACGAGCAGTATTTC
>TRBV11-2|16|TRBJ2-2|-|TRBD2
CASSLLTLAGTGELFF
TGTGCCAGCAGCTTATTGACACTAGCGGGAACCGGGGAGCTGTTTTTC
>TRBV28|14|TRBJ2-7|-|-
CASSLRQRDLRAAF
TGTGCCAGCAGTTTACGACAGAGGGACCTACGAGCAGCATTC
>TRBV5-4|14|TRBJ2-7|-|-
CASSMSGATYEQYF
TGTGCCAGCAGCATGAGTGGGGCTACCTACGAGCAGTACTTC
>TRBV29-1|15|TRBJ2-3|-|-
CSVVPAGWHRDTQYF
TGCAGCGTTGTGCCCGCGGGGTGGCACAGAGATACGCAGTATTTT
>TRBV11-2|14|TRBJ1-2|few|-
CASSPADRNYGSTF
TGTGCCAGCAGCCCAGCCGACAGGAACTATGGCAGCACCTTC
>TRBV29-1|17|TRBJ2-3|-|-
CSSELPSGSLGTDTQYF
TGCAGCAGTGAGTTGCCTAGTGGGAGTTTAGGGACAGATACGCAGTATTTT
>TRBV30|13|TRBJ1-3|-|-
CAWNVGVGNTIYF
TGTGCCTGGAATGTAGGCGTGGGAAACACCATATATTTT
>TRBV29-1|15|TRBJ2-6|-|-
CSVTRAMAGANVLTF
TGCAGCGTAACCAGGGCAATGGCAGGGGCCAATGTCCTGACTTTC
>TRBV11-1|18|TRBJ2-2|-|-
CASSFLSVGDANTGKLFF
TGTGCCAGCAGCTTTTTGTCTGTAGGAGACGCGAACACCGGGAAGCTGTTTTTT
>TRBV29-1|13|TRBJ2-5|-|TRBD1
CSAGQGALETQYF
TGTAGCGCTGGACAGGGGGCTCTAGAGACCCAGTACTTC
>TRBV11-2|13|TRBJ1-2|many|-
CASSLFGFYGYTF
TGTGCCAGCAGCTTATTTGGTTTCTATGGCTACACCTTC
>TRBV5-1|14|TRBJ2-1|-|TRBD2
CTSCLTGTNNEQFF
TGCACCAGCTGCTTGACCGGGACTAACAATGAGCAGTTCTTC
>TRBV5-1|13|TRBJ2-7|many|TRBD1
CASTTGASYEQYF
TGCGCCAGCACGACAGGGGCCTCCTACGAGCAGTACTTC
>TRBV4-1|17|TRBJ2-1|-|-
CTSSQDRPGSSYNEQFF
TGCACTAGCAGCCAAGATAGGCCGGGTAGCTCCTACAATGAGCAGTTCTTC
>TRBV11-2|16|TRBJ2-1|-|TRBD2
CASSFRPAGDFNEHYF
TGTGCCAGCAGCTTTCGACCAGCGGGAGATTTCAATGAGCATTACTTC
>TRBV20-1|15|TRBJ2-1|few|-
CSAREAKNWGNEQFF
TGCAGTGCTAGAGAGGCAAAAAATTGGGGCAATGAGCAGTTCTTC
>TRBV7-9|11|TRBJ2-3|-|-
CVSSLPDTQYF
TGTGTCAGCAGTCTCCCCGATACGCAGTATTTT
>TRBV12-3/TRBV12-4|15|TRBJ2-1|many|TRBD1
CASSYGRGNYNEQFF
TGTGCCAGCAGTTATGGCAGGGGGAACTACAATGAGCAGTTCTTC
>TRBV11-1|12|TRBJ2-7|-|-
CASSLALGKQCF
TGTGCCAGCAGCTTAGCGCTGGGAAAGCAGTGCTTC
>TRBV7-9|16|TRBJ2-1|-|-
CASSPGRAGIWDEQSF
TGTGCCAGCAGCCCGGGCAGGGCGGGAATCTGGGATGAGCAGTCCTTC